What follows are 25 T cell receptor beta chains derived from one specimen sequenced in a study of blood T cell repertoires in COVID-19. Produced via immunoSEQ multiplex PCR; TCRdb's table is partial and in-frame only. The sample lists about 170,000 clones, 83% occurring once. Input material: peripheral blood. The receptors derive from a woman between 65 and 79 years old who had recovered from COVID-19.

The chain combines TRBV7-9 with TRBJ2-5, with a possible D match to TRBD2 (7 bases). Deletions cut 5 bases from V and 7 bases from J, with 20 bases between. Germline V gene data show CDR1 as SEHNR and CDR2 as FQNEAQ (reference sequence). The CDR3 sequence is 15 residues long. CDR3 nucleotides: TGTGCCAGCAGCCCCCCCGCCGGGCGGGGGCGGACCCAGTACTTC. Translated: CASSPPAGRGRTQYF. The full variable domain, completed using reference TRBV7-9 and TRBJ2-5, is DTGVSQNPRHKITKRGQNVTFRCDPISEHNRLYWYRQTLGQGPEFLTYFQNEAQLEKSRLLSDRFSAERPKGSFSTLEIQRTEQGDSAMYLCASSPPAGRGRTQYFGPGTRLLVL.

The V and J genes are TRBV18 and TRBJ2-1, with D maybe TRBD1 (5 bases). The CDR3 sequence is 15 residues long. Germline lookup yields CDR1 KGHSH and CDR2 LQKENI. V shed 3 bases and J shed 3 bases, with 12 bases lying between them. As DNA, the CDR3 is TGTGCCAGCTCACCGGGGCCTTCCCGCTACAATGAGCAGTTCTTC. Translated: CASSPGPSRYNEQFF. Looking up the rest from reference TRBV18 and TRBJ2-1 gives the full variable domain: NAGVMQNPRHLVRRRGQEARLRCSPMKGHSHVYWYRQLPEEGLKFMVYLQKENIIDESGMPKERFSAEFPKEGPSILRIQQVVRGDSAAYFCASSPGPSRYNEQFFGPGTRLTVL.

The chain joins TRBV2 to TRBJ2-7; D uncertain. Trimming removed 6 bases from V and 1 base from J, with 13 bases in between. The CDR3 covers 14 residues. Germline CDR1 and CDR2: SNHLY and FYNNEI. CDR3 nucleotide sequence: TGTGCCAGCAGCCCCCCTGGCCAGTCCTACGAGCAGTACTTC. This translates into CASSPPGQSYEQYF.

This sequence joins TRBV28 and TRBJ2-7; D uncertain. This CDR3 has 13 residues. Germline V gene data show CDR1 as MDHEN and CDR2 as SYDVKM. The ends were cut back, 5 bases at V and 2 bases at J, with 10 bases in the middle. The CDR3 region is CASSPNYTYEQYF. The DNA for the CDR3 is TGTGCCAGCAGTCCTAATTATACCTACGAGCAGTACTTC.

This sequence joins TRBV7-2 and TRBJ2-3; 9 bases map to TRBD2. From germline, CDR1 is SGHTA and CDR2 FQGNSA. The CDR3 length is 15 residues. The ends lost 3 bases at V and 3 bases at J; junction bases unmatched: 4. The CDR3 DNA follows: TGTGCCAGCAGCTTGCTAGCGGGAACAACAGATACGCAGTATTTT. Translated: CASSLLAGTTDTQYF.

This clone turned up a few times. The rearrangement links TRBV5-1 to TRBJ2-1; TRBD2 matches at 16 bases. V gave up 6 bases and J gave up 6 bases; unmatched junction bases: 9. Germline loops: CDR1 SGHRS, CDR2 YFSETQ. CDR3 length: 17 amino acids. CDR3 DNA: TGCGCCAGCACCCCTGCCGGGACTAGCGGGGGGGCCAATGAGCAGTTCTTC. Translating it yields CASTPAGTSGGANEQFF.

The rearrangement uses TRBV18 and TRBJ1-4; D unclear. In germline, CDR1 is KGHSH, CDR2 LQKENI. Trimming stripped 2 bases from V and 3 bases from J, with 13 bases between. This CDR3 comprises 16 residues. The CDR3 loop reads CASSPAGRRANEKLFF. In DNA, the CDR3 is TGTGCCAGCTCACCAGCGGGCCGTCGGGCTAATGAAAAACTGTTTTTT.

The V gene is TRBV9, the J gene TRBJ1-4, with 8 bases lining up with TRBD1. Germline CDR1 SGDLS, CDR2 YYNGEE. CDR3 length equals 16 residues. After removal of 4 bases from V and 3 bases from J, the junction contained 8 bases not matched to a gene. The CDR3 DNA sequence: TGTGCCAGCAGCCCTCGTGGGACAGGACCTAATGAAAAACTGTTTTTT. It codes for CASSPRGTGPNEKLFF. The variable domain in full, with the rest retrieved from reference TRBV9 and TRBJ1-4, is DSGVTQTPKHLITATGQRVTLRCSPRSGDLSVYWYQQSLDQGLQFLIQYYNGEERAKGNILERFSAQQFPDLHSELNLSSLELGDSALYFCASSPRGTGPNEKLFFGSGTQLSVL.

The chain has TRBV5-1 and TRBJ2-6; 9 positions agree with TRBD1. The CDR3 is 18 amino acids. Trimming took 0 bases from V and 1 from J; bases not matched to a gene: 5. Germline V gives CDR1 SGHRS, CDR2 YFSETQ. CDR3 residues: CASSLGGQGRSGANVLTF. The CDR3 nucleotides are TGCGCCAGCAGCTTGGGTGGACAGGGGAGGTCTGGGGCCAACGTCCTGACTTTC.

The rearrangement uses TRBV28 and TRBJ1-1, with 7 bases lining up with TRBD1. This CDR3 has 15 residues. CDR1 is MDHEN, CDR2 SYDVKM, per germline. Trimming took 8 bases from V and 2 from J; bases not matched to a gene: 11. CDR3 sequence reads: CASAAPQGFNTEAFF. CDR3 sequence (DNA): TGTGCCAGCGCCGCACCACAGGGGTTCAACACTGAAGCTTTCTTT.

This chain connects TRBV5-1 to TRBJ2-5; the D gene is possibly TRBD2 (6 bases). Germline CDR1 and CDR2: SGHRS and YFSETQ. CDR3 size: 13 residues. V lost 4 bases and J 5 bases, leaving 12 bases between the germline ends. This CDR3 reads CASSTQAGETQYF. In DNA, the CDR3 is TGCGCCAGCAGCACACAGGCGGGGGAGACCCAGTACTTC.

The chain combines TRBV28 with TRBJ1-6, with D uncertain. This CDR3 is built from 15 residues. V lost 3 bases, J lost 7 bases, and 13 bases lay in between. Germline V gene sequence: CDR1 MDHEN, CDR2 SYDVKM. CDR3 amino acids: CASSLGPGGNSPLHF. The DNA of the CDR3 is TGTGCCAGCAGTTTGGGCCCCGGAGGGAATTCACCCCTCCACTTT.

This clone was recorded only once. This CDR3 reads CASSLGQGALHEQYF. For the CDR3, the DNA is TGTGCCAGCAGTTTAGGCCAGGGGGCGCTCCACGAGCAGTACTTC. The chain joins TRBV27 to TRBJ2-7, with 8 bases aligning to TRBD1. V dropped 2 bases and J dropped 5; count of bases not matched to a gene: 8. The CDR3 runs to 15 residues. Germline V gene lookup returns CDR1 MNHEY and CDR2 SMNVEV (reference sequence).

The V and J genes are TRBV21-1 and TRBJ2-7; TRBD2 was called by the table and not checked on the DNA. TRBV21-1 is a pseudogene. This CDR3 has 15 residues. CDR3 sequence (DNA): TGTGCCAGCAGCAACACGACGGGAGGGGTCCACGAGCAGTACTTC. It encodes CASSNTTGGVHEQYF.

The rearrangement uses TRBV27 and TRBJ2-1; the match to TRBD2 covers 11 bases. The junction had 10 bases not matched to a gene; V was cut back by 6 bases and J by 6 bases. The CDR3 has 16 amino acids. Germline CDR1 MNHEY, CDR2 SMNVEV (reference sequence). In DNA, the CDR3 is TGTGCCAGCAGGCGAATCGGGACTAGCGGCTCCAATGAGCAGTTCTTC. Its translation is CASRRIGTSGSNEQFF.

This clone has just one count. The CDR3 loop reads CASSNLGLAGDSAANEQFF. CDR3 in DNA: TGTGCCAGTAGTAACCTCGGACTAGCGGGGGACTCAGCAGCCAATGAGCAGTTCTTC. The V call is TRBV19, the J call TRBJ2-1; 13 positions agree with TRBD2. V was clipped by 4 bases and J by 6 bases; unmatched bases: 15. The CDR3 is made up of 19 amino acids. Germline V CDR1 and CDR2: LNHDA, SQIVND (reference sequence).

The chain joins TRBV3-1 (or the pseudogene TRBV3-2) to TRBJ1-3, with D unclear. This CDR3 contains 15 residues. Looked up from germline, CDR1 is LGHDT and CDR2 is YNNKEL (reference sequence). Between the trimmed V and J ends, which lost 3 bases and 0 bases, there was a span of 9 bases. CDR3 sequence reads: CASSQKGDSGNTIYF. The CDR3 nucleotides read TGTGCCAGCAGCCAGAAGGGAGACTCTGGAAACACCATATATTTT.

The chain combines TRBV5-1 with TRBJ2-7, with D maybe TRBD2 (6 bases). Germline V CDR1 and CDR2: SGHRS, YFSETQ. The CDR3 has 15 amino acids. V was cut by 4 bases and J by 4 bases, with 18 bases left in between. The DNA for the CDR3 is TGCGCCAGCAGCCCCCTGGGCGGGAAAAGGTACGAGCAGTACTTC. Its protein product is CASSPLGGKRYEQYF.

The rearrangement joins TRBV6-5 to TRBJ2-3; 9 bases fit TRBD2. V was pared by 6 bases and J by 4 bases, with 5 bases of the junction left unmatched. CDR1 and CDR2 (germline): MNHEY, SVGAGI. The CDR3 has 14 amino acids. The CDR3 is CASSGSGSADTQYF. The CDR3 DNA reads TGTGCCAGCAGCGGTAGCGGGAGCGCAGATACGCAGTATTTT.

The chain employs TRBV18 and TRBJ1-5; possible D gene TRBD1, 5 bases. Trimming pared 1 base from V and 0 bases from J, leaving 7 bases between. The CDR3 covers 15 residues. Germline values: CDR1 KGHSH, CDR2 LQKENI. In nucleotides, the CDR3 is TGTGCCAGCTCACCACAGGGGTATAGCAATCAGCCCCAGCATTTT. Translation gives CASSPQGYSNQPQHF.

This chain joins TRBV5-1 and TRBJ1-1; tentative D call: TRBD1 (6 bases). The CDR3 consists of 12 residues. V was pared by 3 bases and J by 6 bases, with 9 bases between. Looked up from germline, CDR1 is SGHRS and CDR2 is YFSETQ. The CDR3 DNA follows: TGCGCCAGCAGCTCCAACAGGGCTGAAGCTTTCTTT. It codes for CASSSNRAEAFF.

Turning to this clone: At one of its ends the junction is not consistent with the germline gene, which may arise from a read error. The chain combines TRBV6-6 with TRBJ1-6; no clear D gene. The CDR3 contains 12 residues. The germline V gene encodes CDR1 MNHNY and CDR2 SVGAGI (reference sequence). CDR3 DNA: TGTGCCAGCAGTTACCGTAGCGGGCAGGTCAGGTTT. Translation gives CASSYRSGQVRF.

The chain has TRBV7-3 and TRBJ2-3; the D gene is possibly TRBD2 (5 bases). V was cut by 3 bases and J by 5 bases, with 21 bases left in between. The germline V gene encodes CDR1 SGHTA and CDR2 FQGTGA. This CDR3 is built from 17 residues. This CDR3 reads CASSFRSPGSPLDTQYF. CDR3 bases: TGTGCCAGCAGCTTCAGGTCTCCGGGAAGCCCGCTAGATACGCAGTATTTT. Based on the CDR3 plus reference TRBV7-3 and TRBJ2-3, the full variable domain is GAGVSQTPSNKVTEKGKYVELRCDPISGHTALYWYRQSLGQGPEFLIYFQGTGAADDSGLPNDRFFAVRPEGSVSTLKIQRTERGDSAVYLCASSFRSPGSPLDTQYFGPGTRLTVL.

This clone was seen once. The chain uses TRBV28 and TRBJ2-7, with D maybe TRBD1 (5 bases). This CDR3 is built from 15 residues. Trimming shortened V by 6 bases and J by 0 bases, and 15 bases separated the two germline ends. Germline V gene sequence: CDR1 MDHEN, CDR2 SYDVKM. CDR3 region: CASSPGNPSSYEQYF. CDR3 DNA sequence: TGTGCCAGCAGCCCAGGGAACCCGAGCTCCTACGAGCAGTACTTC. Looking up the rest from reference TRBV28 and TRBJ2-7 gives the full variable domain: DVKVTQSSRYLVKRTGEKVFLECVQDMDHENMFWYRQDPGLGLRLIYFSYDVKMKEKGDIPEGYSVSREKKERFSLILESASTNQTSMYLCASSPGNPSSYEQYFGPGTRLTVT.

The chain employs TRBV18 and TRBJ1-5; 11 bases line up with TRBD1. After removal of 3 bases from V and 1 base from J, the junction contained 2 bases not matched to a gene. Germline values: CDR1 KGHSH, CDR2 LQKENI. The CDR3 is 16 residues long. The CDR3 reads CASSPGTGGSNQPQHF. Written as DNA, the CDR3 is TGTGCCAGCTCACCCGGGACAGGGGGAAGCAATCAGCCCCAGCATTTT.